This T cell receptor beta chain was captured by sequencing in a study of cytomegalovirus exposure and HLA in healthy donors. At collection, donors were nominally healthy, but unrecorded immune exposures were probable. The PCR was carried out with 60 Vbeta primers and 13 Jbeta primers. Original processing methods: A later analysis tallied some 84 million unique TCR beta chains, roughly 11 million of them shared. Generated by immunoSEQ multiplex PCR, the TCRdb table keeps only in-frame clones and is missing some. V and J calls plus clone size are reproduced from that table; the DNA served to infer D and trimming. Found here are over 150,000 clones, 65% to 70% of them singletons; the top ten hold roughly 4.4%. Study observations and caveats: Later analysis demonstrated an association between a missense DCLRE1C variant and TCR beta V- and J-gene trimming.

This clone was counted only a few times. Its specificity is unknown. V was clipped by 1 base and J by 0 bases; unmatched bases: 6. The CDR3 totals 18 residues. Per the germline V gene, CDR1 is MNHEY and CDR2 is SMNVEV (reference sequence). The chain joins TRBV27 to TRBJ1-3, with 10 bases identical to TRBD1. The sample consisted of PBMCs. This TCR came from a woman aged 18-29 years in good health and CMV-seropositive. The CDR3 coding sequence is TGTGCCAGCAGTTTATATTACGACAGGGGGCACTCTGGAAACACCATATATTTT. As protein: CASSLYYDRGHSGNTIYF.